A single sample is the source of the 9 T cell receptor beta chains below, sequenced in a study of control samples from healthy donors and cancer patients. Sequencing was performed with immunoSEQ multiplex PCR; in TCRdb, only in-frame clones are kept and a portion is missing. Among over 150,000 clones listed, almost 90% were seen once. Sample: blood. These receptors were collected from a woman in her 50s in good health.

The chain combines TRBV5-1 with TRBJ2-5; D gene ambiguous. This CDR3 contains 14 residues. V was cut by 0 bases and J by 2 bases, with 8 bases left in between. CDR1 is SGHRS, CDR2 YFSETQ, per germline. This CDR3 reads CASSLEGRQETQYF. DNA of the CDR3: TGCGCCAGCAGCTTGGAAGGCAGGCAAGAGACCCAGTACTTC.

The genes are TRBV29-1 and TRBJ2-4; 9 bases are a match to TRBD2. The CDR3 is made up of 14 amino acids. CDR1 SQVTM and CDR2 ANQGSEA come from the germline V gene. J lost 9 bases, V lost 4 bases, and 10 bases had no gene match. The CDR3 loop reads CSVVIGLASGIQYF. For the CDR3, the DNA is TGCAGCGTTGTGATAGGACTAGCGAGTGGCATTCAGTACTTC.

This chain joins TRBV19 and TRBJ1-5, with a tentative D call TRBD1 (5 bases). CDR1 is LNHDA and CDR2 is SQIVND in the germline V gene (reference sequence). The CDR3 sequence is 15 residues long. V lost 7 bases and J lost 5, with 18 bases in between. CDR3 nucleotides: TGTGCCAGTACCTGGGGAACTTTAGGGGATCAGCCCCAGCATTTT. It encodes CASTWGTLGDQPQHF.

The chain links TRBV5-1 to TRBJ1-3; D is perhaps TRBD1 (6 bases). V lost 3 bases and J 3 bases, leaving 16 bases between the germline ends. The germline CDR1 and CDR2 sequences are SGHRS and YFSETQ. This CDR3 has 16 residues. The chain's CDR3 is CASSWAMGQSGNTIYF. The CDR3 nucleotides are TGCGCCAGCAGCTGGGCGATGGGACAAAGTGGAAACACCATATATTTT.

The CDR3 is CASSPSSGSAEAFF. The DNA for the CDR3 is TGTGCCAGCAGCCCCAGTAGTGGTTCGGCTGAAGCTTTCTTT. The chain links TRBV7-9 to TRBJ1-1; D is unclear. The V and J ends lost 5 bases and 6 bases respectively, with 16 bases between them. Germline V lookup: CDR1 SEHNR, CDR2 FQNEAQ (reference sequence). This CDR3 has 14 amino acids.

The chain joins TRBV19 to TRBJ2-7; D call uncertain. Trimming took 6 bases from V and 4 from J, leaving 10 bases between them. The V gene's germline CDR1 is LNHDA and CDR2 SQIVND (reference sequence). The CDR3 has 12 amino acids. CDR3 DNA sequence: TGTGCCAGTAGCGGGCCCGGTTACGAGCAGTACTTC. As protein: CASSGPGYEQYF.

The chain employs TRBV7-3 and TRBJ2-2; D uncertain. Germline V gene data show CDR1 as SGHTA and CDR2 as FQGTGA. Trimming removed 0 bases from V and 5 bases from J, with 10 bases in between. This CDR3 has 15 amino acids. The CDR3 coding sequence is TGTGCCAGCAGCTTAACCGGAAAAGGGACCGGGGAGCTGTTTTTT. Translating gives CASSLTGKGTGELFF.

The chain is built from TRBV5-1 and TRBJ1-2, with D possibly being TRBD1 (5 bases). CDR1 is SGHRS and CDR2 is YFSETQ in the germline V gene. Between the trimmed V and J ends, which lost 5 bases and 8 bases, there was a span of 13 bases. This CDR3 region has 12 residues. DNA of the CDR3: TGCGCCAGCAGTCTTGGGGACCGGGGCTACACCTTC. Protein: CASSLGDRGYTF.

The chain links TRBV7-2 to TRBJ2-1, with 7 bases matching TRBD1. The CDR3 contains 17 residues. CDR1 is SGHTA, CDR2 FQGNSA, per germline. The ends lost 4 bases at V and 5 bases at J; junction bases unmatched: 14. In DNA, the CDR3 is TGTGCCAGCAGCTCGGACCCGGGACAGAGAATTCACAATGAGCAGTTCTTC. Residues: CASSSDPGQRIHNEQFF.